This T cell receptor beta chain was obtained from a study of siplizumab effects on memory and regulatory T cells. Profiling relied on immunoSEQ multiplex PCR, and the TCRdb table lists in-frame clones only, not all of them. The repertoire holds some 120,000 clones, with 93% as singletons. The CDR3 is 12 amino acids. Trimming took off 7 bases at V and 7 bases at J, with 14 bases between the two ends. CDR1 is WSHSY, CDR2 SAAADI, per germline. The source material was non-Treg CD4+ T cells sorted from blood. The TCR was taken from a human donor in good health. This chain uses TRBV10-2 with TRBJ2-7; possible D gene TRBD2, 6 bases. CDR3 amino acids: CASTSQGREQYF. The CDR3 DNA reads TGCGCCAGCACCTCACAAGGGAGGGAGCAGTACTTC.